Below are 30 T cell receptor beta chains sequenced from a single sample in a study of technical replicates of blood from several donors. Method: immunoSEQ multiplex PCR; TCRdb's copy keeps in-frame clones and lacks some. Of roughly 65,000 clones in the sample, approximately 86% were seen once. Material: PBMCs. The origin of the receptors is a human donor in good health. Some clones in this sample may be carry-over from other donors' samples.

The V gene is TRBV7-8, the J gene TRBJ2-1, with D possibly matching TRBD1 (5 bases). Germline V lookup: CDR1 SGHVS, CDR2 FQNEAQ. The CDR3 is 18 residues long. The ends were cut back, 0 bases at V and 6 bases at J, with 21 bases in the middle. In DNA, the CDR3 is TGTGCCAGCAGCTTAGCAGGGGTAGGTCGAAGATACGGCAATGAGCAGTTCTTC. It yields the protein CASSLAGVGRRYGNEQFF. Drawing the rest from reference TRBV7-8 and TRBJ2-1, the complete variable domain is GAGVSQSPRYKVAKRGQDVALRCDPISGHVSLFWYQQALGQGPEFLTYFQNEAQLDKSGLPSDRFFAERPEGSVSTLKIQRTQQEDSAVYLCASSLAGVGRRYGNEQFFGPGTRLTVL.

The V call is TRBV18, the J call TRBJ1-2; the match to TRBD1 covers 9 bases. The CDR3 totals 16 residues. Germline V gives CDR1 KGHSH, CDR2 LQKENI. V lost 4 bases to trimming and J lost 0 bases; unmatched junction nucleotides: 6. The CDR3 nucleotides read TGTGCCAGCTCACAAGGACAGGGGAATGCTAACTATGGCTACACCTTC. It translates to CASSQGQGNANYGYTF.

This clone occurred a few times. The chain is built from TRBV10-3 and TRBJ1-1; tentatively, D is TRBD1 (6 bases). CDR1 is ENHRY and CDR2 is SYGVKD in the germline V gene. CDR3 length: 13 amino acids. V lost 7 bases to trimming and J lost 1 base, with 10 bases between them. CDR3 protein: CAITAQGNTEAFF. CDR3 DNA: TGTGCCATCACTGCACAGGGGAACACTGAAGCTTTCTTT.

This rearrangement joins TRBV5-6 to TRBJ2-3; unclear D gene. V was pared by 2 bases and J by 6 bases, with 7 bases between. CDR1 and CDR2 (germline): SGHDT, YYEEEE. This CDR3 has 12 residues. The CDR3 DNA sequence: TGTGCCAGCAGCTTCGAGGCGGATACGCAGTATTTT. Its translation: CASSFEADTQYF.

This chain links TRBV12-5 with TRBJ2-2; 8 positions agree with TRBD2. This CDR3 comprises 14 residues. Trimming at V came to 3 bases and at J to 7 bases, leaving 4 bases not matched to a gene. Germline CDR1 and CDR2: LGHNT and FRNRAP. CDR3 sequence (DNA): TGTGCTAGTGGTTTAGCGGGAGCAAGCGGGGAGCTGTTTTTT. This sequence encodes CASGLAGASGELFF.

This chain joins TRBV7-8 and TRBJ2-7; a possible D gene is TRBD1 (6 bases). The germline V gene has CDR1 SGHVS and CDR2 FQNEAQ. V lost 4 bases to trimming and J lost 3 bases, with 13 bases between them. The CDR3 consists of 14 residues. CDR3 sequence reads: CASSSRDIFYEQYF. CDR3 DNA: TGTGCCAGCAGCTCCCGGGACATATTCTACGAGCAGTACTTC.

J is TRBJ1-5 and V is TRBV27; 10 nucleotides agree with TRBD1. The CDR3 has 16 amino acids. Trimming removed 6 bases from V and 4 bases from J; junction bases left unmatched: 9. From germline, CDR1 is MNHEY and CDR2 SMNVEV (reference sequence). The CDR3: CASSYTGTGANQPQHF. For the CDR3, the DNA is TGTGCCAGCAGCTACACCGGGACAGGGGCTAATCAGCCCCAGCATTTT.

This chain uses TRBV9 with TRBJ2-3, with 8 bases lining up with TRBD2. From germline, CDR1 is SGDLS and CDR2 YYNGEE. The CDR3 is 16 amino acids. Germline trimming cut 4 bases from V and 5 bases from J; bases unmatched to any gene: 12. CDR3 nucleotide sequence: TGTGCCAGCAGCCCCTCTTCAGCGGGAGTTCGAGATACGCAGTATTTT. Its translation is CASSPSSAGVRDTQYF.

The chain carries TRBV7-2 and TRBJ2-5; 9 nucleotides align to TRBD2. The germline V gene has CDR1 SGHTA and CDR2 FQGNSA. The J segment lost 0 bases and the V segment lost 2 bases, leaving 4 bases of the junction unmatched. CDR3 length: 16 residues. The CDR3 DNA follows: TGTGCCAGCAGCTTACTAGCGGGACTGTACCAAGAGACCCAGTACTTC. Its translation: CASSLLAGLYQETQYF.

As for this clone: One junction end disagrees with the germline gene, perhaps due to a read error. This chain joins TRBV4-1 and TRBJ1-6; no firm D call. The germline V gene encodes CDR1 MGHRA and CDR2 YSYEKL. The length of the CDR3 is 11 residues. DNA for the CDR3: TGTGCCAGCAGCCAGTTAGACACCCTCCACTTT. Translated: CASSQLDTLHF.

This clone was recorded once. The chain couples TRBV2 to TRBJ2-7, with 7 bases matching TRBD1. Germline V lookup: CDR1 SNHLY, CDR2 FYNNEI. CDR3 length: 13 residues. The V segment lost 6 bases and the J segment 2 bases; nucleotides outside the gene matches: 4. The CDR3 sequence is CASSDRAAYEQYF. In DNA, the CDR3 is TGTGCCAGCAGCGACAGGGCGGCCTACGAGCAGTACTTC.

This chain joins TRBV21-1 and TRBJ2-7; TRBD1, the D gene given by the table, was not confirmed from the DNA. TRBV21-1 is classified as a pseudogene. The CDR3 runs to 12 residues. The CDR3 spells CASSEQVGEQYF. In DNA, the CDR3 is TGTGCCAGCAGCGAACAGGTCGGCGAGCAGTACTTC.

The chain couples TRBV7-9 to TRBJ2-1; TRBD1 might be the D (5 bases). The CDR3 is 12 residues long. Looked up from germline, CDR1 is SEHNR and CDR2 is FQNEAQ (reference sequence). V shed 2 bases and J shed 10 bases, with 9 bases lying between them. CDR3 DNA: TGTGCCAGCAGCTTAACGGCAGGGGAGCAGTTCTTC. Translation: CASSLTAGEQFF.

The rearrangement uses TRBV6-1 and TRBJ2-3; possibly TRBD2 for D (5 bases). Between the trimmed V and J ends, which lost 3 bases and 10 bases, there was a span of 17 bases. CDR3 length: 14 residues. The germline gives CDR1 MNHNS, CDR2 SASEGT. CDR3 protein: CASSDPPGRAAQYF. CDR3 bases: TGTGCCAGCAGTGACCCCCCGGGCCGAGCGGCGCAGTATTTT.

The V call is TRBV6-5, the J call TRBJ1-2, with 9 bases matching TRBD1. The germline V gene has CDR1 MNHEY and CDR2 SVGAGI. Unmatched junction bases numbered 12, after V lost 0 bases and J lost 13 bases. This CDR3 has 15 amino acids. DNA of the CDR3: TGTGCCAGCAGTTACTCGAGGGACAGGGCCAGTCGGAGCACCTTC. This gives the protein CASSYSRDRASRSTF.

CDR3 amino acids: CASSLGLAGARGETQYF. The CDR3, as DNA: TGTGCCAGCAGCCTGGGACTAGCGGGAGCTCGGGGAGAGACCCAGTACTTC. The V and J genes are TRBV5-6 and TRBJ2-5; 14 nucleotides agree with TRBD2. The ends lost 4 bases at V and 4 bases at J; junction bases unmatched: 9. In germline, CDR1 is SGHDT, CDR2 YYEEEE. The CDR3 is 17 amino acids.

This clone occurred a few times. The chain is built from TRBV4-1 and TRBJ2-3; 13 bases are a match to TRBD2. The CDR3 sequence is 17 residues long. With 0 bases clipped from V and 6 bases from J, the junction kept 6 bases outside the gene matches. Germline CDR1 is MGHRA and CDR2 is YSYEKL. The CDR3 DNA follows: TGCGCCAGCAGCCAAGATGAGACTAGCGGGGGGTGGGATACGCAGTATTTT. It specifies CASSQDETSGGWDTQYF.

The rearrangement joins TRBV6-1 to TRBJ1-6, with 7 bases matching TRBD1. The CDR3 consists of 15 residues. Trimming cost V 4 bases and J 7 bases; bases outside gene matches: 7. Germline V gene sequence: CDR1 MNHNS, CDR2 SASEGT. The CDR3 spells CASSAGGRTNSPLHF. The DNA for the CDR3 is TGTGCCAGCAGTGCAGGGGGTAGGACGAATTCACCCCTCCACTTT.

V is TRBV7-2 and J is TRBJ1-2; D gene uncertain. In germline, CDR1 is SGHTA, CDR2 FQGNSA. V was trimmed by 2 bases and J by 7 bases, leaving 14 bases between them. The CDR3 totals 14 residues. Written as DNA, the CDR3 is TGTGCCAGCAGCTTATGGCAGGCTCCGAGTGGCTACACCTTC. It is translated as CASSLWQAPSGYTF.

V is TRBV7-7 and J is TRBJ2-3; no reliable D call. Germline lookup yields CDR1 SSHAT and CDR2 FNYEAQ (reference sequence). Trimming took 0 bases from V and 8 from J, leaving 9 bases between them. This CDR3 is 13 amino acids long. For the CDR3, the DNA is TGTGCCAGCAGCTTAGCGGCGAGCGCTACGCAGTATTTT. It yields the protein CASSLAASATQYF.

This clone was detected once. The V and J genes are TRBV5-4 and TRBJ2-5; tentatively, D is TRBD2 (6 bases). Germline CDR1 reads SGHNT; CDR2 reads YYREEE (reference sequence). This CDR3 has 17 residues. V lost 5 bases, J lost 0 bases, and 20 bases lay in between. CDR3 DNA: TGTGCCAGCAGGACTGCGTCCGGGGGACCGTACCAAGAGACCCAGTACTTC. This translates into CASRTASGGPYQETQYF.

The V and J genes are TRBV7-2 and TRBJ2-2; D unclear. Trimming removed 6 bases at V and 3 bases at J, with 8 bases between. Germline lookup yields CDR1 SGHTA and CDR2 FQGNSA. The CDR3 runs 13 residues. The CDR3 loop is CASRPKYTGELFF. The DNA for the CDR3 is TGTGCCAGCAGGCCTAAATACACCGGGGAGCTGTTTTTT.

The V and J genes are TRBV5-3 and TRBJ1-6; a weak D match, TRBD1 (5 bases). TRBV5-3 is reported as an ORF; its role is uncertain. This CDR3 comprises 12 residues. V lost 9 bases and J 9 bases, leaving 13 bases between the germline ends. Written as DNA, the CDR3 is TGTGCCATTCCAGGGTGGCCTTCACCCCTCCACTTT. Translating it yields CAIPGWPSPLHF.

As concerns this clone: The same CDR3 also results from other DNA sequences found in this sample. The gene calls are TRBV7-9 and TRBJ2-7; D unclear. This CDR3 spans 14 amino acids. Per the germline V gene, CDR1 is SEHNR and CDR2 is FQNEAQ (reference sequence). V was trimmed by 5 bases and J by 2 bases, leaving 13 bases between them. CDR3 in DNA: TGTGCCAGCAGCCCCTCGGGTCAAACCTACGAGCAGTACTTC. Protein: CASSPSGQTYEQYF.

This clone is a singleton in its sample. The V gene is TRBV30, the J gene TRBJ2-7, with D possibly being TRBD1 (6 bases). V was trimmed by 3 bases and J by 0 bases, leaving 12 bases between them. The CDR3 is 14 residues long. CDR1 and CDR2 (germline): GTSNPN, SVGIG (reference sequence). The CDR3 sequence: CAWRWGPFSYEQYF. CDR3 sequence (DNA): TGTGCCTGGAGGTGGGGGCCTTTCTCCTACGAGCAGTACTTC.

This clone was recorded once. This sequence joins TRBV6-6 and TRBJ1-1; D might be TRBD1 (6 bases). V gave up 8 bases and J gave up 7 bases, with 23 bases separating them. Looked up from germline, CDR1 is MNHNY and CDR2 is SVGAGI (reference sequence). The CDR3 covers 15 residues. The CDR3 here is CASLGGVRVGNEAFF. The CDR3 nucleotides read TGTGCCAGCCTAGGGGGGGTTCGGGTCGGCAATGAAGCTTTCTTT.

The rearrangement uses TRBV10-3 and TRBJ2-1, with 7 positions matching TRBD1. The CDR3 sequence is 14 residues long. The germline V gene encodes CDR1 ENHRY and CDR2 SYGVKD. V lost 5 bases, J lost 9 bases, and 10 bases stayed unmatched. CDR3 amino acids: CAISYKGAEGEQFF. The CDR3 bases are TGTGCCATCAGTTATAAGGGGGCTGAGGGTGAGCAGTTCTTC.

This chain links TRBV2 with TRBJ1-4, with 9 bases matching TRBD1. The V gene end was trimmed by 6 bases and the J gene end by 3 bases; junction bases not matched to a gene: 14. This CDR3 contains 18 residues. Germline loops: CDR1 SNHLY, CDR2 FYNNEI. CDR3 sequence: CASSVRDRVRSSNEKLFF. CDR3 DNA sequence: TGTGCCAGCAGCGTCCGGGACAGGGTCAGGTCGTCTAATGAAAAACTGTTTTTT. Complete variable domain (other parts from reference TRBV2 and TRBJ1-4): EPEVTQTPSHQVTQMGQEVILRCVPISNHLYFYWYRQILGQKVEFLVSFYNNEISEKSEIFDDQFSVERPDGSNFTLKIRSTKLEDSAMYFCASSVRDRVRSSNEKLFFGSGTQLSVL.

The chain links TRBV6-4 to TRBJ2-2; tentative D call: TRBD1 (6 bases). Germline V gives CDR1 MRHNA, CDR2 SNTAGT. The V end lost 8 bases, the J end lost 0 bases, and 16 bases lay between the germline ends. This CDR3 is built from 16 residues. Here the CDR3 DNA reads TGTGCCAGCCCAAGAAGGACAGTCGCGAACACCGGGGAGCTGTTTTTT. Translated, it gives CASPRRTVANTGELFF.

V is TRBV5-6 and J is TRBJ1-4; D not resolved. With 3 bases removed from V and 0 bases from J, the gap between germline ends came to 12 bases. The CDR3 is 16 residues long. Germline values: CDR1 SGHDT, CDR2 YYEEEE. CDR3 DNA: TGTGCCAGCAGCTCAGTGACATATCCAACTAATGAAAAACTGTTTTTT. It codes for CASSSVTYPTNEKLFF.